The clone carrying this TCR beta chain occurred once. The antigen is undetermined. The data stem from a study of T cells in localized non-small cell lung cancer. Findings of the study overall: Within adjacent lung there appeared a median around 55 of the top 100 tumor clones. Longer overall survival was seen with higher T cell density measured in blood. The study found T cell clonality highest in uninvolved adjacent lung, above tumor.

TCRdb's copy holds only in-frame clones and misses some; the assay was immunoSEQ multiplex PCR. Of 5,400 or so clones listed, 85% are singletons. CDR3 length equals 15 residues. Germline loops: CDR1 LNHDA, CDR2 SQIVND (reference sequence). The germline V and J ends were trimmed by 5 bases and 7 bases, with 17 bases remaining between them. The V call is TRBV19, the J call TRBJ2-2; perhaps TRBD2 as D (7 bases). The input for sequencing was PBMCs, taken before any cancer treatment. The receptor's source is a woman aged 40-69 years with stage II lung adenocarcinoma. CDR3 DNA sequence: TGTGCCAGTAGTCCCGTGGGGGGGCAAGGCGGGGAGCTGTTTTTT. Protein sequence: CASSPVGGQGGELFF.